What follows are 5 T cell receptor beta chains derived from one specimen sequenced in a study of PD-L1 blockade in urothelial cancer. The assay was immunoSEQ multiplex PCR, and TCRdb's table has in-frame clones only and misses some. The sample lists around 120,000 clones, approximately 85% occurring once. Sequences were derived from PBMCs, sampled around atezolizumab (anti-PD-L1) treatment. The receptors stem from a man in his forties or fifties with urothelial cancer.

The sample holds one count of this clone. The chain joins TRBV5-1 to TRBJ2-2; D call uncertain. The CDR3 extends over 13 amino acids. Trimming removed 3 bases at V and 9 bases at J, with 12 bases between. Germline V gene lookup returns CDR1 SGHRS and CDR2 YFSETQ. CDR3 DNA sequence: TGCGCCAGCAGCTCCGGAGATTTACGGGAGCTGTTTTTT. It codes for CASSSGDLRELFF.

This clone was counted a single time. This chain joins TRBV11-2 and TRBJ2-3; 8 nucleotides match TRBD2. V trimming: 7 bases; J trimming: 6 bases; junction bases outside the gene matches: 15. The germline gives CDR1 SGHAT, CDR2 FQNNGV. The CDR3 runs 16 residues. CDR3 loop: CASIPRGVGRGDTQYF. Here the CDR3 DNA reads TGTGCCAGCATCCCCCGAGGGGTCGGGAGGGGGGATACGCAGTATTTT. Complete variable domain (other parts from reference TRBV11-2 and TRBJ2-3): EAGVAQSPRYKIIEKRQSVAFWCNPISGHATLYWYQQILGQGPKLLIQFQNNGVVDDSQLPKDRFSAERLKGVDSTLKIQPAKLEDSAVYLCASIPRGVGRGDTQYFGPGTRLTVL.

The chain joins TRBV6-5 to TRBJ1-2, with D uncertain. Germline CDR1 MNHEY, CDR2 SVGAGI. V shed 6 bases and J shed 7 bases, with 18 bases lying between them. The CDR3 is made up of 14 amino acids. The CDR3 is CASSPEGARGGYTF. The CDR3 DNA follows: TGTGCCAGCAGCCCCGAGGGCGCCCGGGGTGGCTACACCTTC.

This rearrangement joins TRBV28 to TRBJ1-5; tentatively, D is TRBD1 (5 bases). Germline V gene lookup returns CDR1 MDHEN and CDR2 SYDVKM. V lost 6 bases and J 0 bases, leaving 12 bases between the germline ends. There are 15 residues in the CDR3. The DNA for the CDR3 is TGTGCCAGCAGGCAGGGCAGGGCTAGCAATCAGCCCCAGCATTTT. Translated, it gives CASRQGRASNQPQHF.

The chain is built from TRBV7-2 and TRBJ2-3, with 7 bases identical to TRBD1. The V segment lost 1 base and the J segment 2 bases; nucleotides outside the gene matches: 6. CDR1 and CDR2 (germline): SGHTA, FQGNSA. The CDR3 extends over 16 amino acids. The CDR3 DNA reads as TGTGCCAGCAGCTTAGTAGGGGGCTGGGCCACAGATACGCAGTATTTT. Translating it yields CASSLVGGWATDTQYF.